Listed below are T cell receptor beta chains from one sample, sequenced in a study of PD-1 blockade in classical Hodgkin lymphoma. Only in-frame clones appear in the TCRdb table, and some are missing; sequencing was by immunoSEQ multiplex PCR. The sample holds 20,000 to 25,000 clones, approximately 80% seen once. Source: peripheral blood mononuclear cells (PBMCs), taken before the second cycle of nivolumab. These receptors were collected from a human donor with classical Hodgkin lymphoma. Each CDR3 is given with its conserved first and last residue. D genes are given only for firm matches. Only part of the rows carry a size: once, few, many, or a class if the clone is expanded.

>NA|11|NA|TRBV19|TRBJ1-2
TGTGCCAGTAGTGTTGGGTATGGCTACACCTTC
CASSVGYGYTF
>NA|14|NA|TRBV27|TRBJ2-5
TGTGCCAGCAGTTTAGGAGGCGCAGGGGTGACCCAGTACTTC
CASSLGGAGVTQYF
>TRBD1|14|once|TRBV6-1|TRBJ1-3
TGTGCCAGCAGTGACCGGGACAGTGGAAACACCATATATTTT
CASSDRDSGNTIYF
>TRBD1|14|once|TRBV7-8|TRBJ2-1
TGTGCCAGCAGCGCGAGGACAGGGGGCGGGGAGCAGTTCTTC
CASSARTGGGEQFF
>NA|14|NA|TRBV6-5|TRBJ1-1
TGTGCCAGCACCCTGACTTCTTATAACACTGAAGCTTTCTTT
CASTLTSYNTEAFF
>NA|13|NA|TRBV4-2|TRBJ1-6
TGTGCCAGCACCAGGGGTCAGGATTCACCCCTCCACTTT
CASTRGQDSPLHF
>NA|15|NA|TRBV5-4|TRBJ2-3
TGTGCCAGCAGCTTGTGGCGGGCTAGCACAGATACGCAGTATTTT
CASSLWRASTDTQYF
>NA|13|NA|TRBV2|TRBJ1-1
TGTGCCAGCAGTGACGATGGGAACACTGAAGCTTTCTTT
CASSDDGNTEAFF
>NA|16|few|TRBV9|TRBJ2-5
TGTGCCAGCAGCGGAAGCGGAACAGTGGGAGGAGAGACCCAGTACTTC
CASSGSGTVGGETQYF
>NA|16|NA|TRBV18|TRBJ1-1
TGTGCCAGCTCACCGGGCGTAGGGGGGATGAACACTGAAGCTTTCTTT
CASSPGVGGMNTEAFF
>NA|14|NA|TRBV28|TRBJ2-5
TGTGCCAGCAGTCCCCCGACAACGCAAGAGACCCAGTACTTC
CASSPPTTQETQYF
>NA|13|NA|TRBV19|TRBJ1-1
TGTGCCAGCGAGAGCAGGGTGAACACTGAAGCTTTCTTT
CASESRVNTEAFF
>NA|11|NA|TRBV7-9|TRBJ2-1
TGTGCCTCTCACGAGTACAATGAGCAGTTCTTC
CASHEYNEQFF